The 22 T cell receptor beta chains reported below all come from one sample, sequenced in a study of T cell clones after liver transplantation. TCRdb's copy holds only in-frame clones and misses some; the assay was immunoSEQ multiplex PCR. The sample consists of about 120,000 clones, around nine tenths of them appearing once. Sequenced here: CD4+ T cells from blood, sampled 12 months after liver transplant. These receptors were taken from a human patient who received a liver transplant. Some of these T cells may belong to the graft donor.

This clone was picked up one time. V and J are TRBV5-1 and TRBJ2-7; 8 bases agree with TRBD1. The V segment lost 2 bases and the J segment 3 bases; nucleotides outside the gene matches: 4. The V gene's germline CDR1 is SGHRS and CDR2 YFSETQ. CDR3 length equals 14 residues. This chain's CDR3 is CASSFQGANYEQYF. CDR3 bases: TGCGCCAGCAGCTTTCAGGGGGCGAACTACGAGCAGTACTTC.

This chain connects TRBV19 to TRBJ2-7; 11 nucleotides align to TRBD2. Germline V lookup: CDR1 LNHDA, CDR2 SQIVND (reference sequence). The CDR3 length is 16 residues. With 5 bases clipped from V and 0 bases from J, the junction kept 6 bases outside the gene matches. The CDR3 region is CASSLAGTSGSYEQYF. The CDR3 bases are TGTGCCAGTAGTCTCGCCGGGACTAGCGGCTCCTACGAGCAGTACTTC.

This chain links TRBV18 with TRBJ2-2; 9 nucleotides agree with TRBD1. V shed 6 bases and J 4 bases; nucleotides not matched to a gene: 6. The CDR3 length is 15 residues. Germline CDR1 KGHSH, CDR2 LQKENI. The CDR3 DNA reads TGTGCCAGCTCGCCCGGGACAGGGATCACCGGGGAGCTGTTTTTT. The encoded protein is CASSPGTGITGELFF.

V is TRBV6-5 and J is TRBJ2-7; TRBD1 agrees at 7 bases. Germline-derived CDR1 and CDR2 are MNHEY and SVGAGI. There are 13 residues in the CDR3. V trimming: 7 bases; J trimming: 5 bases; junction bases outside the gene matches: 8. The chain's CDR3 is CASMRQGQDEQYF. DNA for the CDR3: TGTGCCAGCATGCGACAGGGTCAGGACGAGCAGTACTTC.

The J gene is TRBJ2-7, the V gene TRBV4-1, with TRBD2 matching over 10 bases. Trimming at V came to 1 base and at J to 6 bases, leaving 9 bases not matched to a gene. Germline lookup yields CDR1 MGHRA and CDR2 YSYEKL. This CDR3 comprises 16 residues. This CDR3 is CASSQVSWTSGSEQYF. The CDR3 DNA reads TGCGCCAGCAGCCAAGTGAGCTGGACTAGCGGAAGCGAGCAGTACTTC.

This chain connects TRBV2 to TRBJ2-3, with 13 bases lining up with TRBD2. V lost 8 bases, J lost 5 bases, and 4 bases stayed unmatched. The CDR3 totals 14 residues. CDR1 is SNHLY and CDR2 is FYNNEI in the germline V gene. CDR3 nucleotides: TGTGCCAGCGTACTAGCGGGAGGGGGAGATACGCAGTATTTT. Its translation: CASVLAGGGDTQYF.

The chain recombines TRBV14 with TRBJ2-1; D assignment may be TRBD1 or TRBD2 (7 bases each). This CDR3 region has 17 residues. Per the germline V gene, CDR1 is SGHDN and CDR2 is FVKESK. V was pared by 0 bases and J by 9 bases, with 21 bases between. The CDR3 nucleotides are TGTGCCAGCAGCCAAGATTTTGGGCAGGGGGGGCTTGGTGAGCAGTTCTTC. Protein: CASSQDFGQGGLGEQFF.

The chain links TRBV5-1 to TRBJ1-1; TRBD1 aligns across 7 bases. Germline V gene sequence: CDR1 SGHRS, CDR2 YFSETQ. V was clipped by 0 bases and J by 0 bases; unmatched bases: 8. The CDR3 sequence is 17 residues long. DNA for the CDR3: TGCGCCAGCAGCTTGGACGGGGTGGGGACAGTGAACACTGAAGCTTTCTTT. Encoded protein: CASSLDGVGTVNTEAFF.

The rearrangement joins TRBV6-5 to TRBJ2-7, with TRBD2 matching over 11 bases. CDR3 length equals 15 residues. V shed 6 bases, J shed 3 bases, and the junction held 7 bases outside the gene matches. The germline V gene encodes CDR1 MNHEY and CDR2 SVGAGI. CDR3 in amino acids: CASRSTGTSGYEQYF. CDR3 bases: TGTGCCAGCAGATCTACCGGGACTAGCGGCTACGAGCAGTACTTC.

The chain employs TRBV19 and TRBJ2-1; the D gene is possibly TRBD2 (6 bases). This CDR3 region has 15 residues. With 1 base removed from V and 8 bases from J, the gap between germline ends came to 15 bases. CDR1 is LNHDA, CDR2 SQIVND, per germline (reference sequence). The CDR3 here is CASSIAAGTGDEQFF. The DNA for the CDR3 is TGTGCCAGTAGTATAGCGGCGGGGACTGGAGATGAGCAGTTCTTC.

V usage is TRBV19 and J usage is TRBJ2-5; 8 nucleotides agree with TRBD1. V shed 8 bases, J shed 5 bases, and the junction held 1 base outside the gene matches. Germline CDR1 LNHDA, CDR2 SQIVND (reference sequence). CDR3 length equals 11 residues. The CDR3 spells CASGTGETQYF. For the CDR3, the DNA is TGTGCCAGTGGGACAGGCGAGACCCAGTACTTC.

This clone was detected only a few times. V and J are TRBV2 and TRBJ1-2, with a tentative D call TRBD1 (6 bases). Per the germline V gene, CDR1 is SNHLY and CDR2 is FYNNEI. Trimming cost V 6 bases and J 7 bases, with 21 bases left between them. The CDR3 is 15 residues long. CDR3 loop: CASRSGSSGVFGYTF. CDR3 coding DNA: TGTGCCAGCAGGTCCGGCTCGTCAGGGGTTTTTGGCTACACCTTC.

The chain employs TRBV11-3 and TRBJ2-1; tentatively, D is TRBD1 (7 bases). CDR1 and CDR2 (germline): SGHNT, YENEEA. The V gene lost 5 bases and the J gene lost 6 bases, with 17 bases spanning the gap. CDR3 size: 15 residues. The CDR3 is CASSPGPGGFNEQFF. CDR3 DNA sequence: TGTGCCAGCAGCCCGGGGCCAGGGGGGTTCAATGAGCAGTTCTTC.

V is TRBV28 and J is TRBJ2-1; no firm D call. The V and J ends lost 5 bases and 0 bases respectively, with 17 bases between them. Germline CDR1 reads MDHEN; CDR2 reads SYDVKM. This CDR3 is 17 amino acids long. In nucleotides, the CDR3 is TGTGCCAGCAGTACGCCCGGGCGGCAGGTCTCCTACAATGAGCAGTTCTTC. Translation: CASSTPGRQVSYNEQFF.

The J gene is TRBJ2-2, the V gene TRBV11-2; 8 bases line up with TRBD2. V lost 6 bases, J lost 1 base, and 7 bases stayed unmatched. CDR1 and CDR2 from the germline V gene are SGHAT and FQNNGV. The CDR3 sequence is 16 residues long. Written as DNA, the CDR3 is TGTGCCAGCAGGCCTGCAACTAGCGGGAACACCGGGGAGCTGTTTTTT. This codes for CASRPATSGNTGELFF.

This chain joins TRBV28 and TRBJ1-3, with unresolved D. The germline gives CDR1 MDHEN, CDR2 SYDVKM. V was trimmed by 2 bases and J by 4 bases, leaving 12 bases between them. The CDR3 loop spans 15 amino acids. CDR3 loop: CASSLGQLFGNTIYF. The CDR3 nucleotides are TGTGCCAGCAGTTTAGGCCAGTTGTTCGGAAACACCATATATTTT.

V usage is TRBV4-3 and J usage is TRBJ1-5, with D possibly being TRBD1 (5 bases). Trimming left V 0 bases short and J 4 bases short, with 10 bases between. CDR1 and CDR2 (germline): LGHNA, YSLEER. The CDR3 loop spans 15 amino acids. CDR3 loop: CASSQDGRANQPQHF. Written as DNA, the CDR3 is TGCGCCAGCAGCCAAGATGGCAGGGCAAATCAGCCCCAGCATTTT.

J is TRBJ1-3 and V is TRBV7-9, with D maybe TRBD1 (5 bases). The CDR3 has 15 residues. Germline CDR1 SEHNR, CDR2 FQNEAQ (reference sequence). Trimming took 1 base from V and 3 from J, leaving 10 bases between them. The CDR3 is CASSLDGQDGNTIYF. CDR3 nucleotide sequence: TGTGCCAGCAGCTTAGACGGACAAGATGGAAACACCATATATTTT.

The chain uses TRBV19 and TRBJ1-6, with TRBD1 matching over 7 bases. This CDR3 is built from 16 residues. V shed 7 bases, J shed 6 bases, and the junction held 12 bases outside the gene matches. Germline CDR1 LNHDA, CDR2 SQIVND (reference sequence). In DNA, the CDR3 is TGTGCCAGTAAACCCCTCCAGGGACAGCTTAATTCACCCCTCCACTTT. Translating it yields CASKPLQGQLNSPLHF.

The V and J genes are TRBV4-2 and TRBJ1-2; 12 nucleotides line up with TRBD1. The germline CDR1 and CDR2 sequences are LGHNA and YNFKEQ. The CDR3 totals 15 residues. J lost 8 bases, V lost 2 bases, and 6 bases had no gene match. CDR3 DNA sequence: TGTGCCAGCAGCCAAACGGGACAGGGGGCGAGCGGCTACACCTTC. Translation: CASSQTGQGASGYTF.

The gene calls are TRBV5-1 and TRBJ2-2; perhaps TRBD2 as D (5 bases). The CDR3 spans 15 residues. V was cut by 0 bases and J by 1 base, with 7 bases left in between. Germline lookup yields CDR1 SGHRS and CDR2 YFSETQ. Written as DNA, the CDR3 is TGCGCCAGCAGCTTGGGGGGAGTGAACACCGGGGAGCTGTTTTTT. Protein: CASSLGGVNTGELFF. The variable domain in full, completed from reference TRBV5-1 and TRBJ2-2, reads KAGVTQTPRYLIKTRGQQVTLSCSPISGHRSVSWYQQTPGQGLQFLFEYFSETQRNKGNFPGRFSGRQFSNSRSEMNVSTLELGDSALYLCASSLGGVNTGELFFGEGSRLTVL.

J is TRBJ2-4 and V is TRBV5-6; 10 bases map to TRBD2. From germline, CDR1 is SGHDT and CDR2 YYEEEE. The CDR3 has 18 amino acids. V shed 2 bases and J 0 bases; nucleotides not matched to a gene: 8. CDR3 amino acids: CASSLEAGGLLAKNIQYF. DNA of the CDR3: TGTGCCAGCAGCTTAGAAGCGGGAGGGCTTCTAGCCAAAAACATTCAGTACTTC. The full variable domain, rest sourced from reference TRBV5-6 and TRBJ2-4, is DAGVTQSPTHLIKTRGQQVTLRCSPKSGHDTVSWYQQALGQGPQFIFQYYEEEERQRGNFPDRFSGHQFPNYSSELNVNALLLGDSALYLCASSLEAGGLLAKNIQYFGAGTRLSVL.